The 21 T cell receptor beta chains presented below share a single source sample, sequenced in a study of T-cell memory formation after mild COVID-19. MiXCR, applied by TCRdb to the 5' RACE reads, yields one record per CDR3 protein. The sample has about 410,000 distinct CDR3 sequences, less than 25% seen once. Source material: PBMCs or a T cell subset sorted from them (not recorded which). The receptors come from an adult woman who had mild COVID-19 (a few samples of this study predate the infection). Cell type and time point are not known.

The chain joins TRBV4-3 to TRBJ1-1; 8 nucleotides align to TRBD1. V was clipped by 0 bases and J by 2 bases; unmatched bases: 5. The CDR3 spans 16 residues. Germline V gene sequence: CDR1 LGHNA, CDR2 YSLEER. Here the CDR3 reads CASSQDPQGANTEAFF. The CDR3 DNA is TGCGCCAGCAGCCAAGATCCTCAGGGGGCTAACACTGAAGCTTTCTTT.

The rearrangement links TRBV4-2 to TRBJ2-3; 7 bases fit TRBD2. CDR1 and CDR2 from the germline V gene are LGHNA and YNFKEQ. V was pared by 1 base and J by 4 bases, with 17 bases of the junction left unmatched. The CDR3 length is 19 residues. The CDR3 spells CASSQVRLAVLRGSDTQYF. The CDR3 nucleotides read TGTGCCAGCAGCCAAGTTCGGCTAGCGGTCCTTAGGGGCTCAGATACGCAGTATTTT.

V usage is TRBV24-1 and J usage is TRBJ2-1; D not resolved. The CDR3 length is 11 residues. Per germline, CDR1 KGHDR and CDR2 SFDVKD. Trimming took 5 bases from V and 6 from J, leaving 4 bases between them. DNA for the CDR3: TGTGCCACCAGTGTAACCAATGAGCAGTTCTTC. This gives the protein CATSVTNEQFF.

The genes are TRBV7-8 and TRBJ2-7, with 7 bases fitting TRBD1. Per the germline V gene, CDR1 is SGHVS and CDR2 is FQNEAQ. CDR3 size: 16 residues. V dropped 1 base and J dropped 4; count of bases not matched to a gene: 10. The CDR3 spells CASSLEVRTGQYEQYF. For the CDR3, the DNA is TGTGCCAGCAGCTTAGAAGTGCGGACAGGCCAGTACGAGCAGTACTTC.

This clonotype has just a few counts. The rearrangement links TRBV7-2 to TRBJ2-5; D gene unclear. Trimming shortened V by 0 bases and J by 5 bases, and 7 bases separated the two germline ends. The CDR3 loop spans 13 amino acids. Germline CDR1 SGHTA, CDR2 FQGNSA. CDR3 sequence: CASSLAIRETQYF. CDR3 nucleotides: TGTGCCAGCAGCTTAGCGATCAGGGAGACCCAGTACTTC.

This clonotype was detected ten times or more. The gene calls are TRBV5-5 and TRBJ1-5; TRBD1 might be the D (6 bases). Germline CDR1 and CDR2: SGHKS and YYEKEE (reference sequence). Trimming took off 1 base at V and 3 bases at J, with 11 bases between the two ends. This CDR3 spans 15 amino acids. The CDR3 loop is CASSLLGHFNQPQHF. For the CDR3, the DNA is TGTGCCAGCAGCTTGTTGGGACACTTCAATCAGCCCCAGCATTTT.

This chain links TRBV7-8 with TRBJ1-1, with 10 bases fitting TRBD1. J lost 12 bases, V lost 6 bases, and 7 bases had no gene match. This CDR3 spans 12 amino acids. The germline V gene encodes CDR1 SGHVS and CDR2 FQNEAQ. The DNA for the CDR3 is TGTGCCAGCAGTTCGGGACAGGGGTTAACTTTCTTT. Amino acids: CASSSGQGLTFF.

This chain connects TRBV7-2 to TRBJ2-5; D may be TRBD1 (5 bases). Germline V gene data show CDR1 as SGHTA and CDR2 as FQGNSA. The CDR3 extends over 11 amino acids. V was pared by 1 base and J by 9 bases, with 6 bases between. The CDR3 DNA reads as TGTGCCAGCAGCTTAGGACAGCCCCAGTACTTC. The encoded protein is CASSLGQPQYF.

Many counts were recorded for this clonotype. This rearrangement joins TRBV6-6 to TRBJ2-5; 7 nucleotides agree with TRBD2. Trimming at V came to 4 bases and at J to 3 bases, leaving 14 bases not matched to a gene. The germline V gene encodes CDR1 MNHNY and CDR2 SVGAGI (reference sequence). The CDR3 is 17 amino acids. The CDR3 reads CASSSSFTSVGKETQYF. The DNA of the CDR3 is TGTGCCAGCAGTTCCTCCTTCACTAGCGTAGGGAAAGAGACCCAGTACTTC.

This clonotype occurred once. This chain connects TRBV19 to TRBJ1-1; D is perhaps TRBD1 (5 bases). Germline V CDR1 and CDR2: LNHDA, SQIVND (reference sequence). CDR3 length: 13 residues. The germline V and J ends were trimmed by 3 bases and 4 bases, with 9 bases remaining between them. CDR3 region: CASSIGGVTEAFF. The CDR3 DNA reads TGTGCCAGTAGTATTGGGGGAGTCACTGAAGCTTTCTTT.

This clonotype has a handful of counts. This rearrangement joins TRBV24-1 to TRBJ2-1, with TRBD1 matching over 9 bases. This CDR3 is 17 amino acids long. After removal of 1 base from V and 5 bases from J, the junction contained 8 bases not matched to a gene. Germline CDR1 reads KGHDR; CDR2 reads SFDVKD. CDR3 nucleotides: TGTGCCACCAGTGATTTACCCGGGACAGGGATACACAATGAGCAGTTCTTC. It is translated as CATSDLPGTGIHNEQFF.

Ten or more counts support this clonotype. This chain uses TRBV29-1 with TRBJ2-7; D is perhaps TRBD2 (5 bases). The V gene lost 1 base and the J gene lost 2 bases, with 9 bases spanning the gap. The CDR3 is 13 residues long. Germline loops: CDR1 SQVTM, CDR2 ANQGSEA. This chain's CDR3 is CSVEAAGTYEQYF. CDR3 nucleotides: TGCAGCGTTGAAGCCGCCGGGACCTACGAGCAGTACTTC.

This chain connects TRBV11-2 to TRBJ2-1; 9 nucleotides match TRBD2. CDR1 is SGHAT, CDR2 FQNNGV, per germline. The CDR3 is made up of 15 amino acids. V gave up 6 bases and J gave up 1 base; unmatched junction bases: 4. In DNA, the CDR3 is TGTGCCAGCAGGTCTCTAGCGGGGTCCTACAATGAGCAGTTCTTC. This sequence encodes CASRSLAGSYNEQFF.

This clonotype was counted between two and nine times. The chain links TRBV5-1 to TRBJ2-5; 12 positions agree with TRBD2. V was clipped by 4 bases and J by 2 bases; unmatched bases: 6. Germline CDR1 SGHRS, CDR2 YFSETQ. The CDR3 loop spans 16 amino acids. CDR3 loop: CASSPTGTSGQETQYF. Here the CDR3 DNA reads TGCGCCAGCAGCCCGACCGGGACTAGCGGGCAAGAGACCCAGTACTTC.

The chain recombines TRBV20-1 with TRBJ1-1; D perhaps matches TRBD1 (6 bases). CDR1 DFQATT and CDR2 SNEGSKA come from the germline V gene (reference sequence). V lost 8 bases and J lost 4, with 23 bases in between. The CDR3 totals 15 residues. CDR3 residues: CSSLNPGAPTTEAFF. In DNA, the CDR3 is TGCAGTTCGCTAAATCCGGGGGCGCCCACCACTGAAGCTTTCTTT.

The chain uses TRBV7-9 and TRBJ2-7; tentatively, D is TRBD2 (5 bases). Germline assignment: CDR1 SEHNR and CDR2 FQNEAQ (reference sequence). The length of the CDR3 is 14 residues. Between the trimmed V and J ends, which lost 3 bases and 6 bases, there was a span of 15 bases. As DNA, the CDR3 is TGTGCCAGCAGCTTCCCCGGAGGCCCGCTCGAGCAGTACTTC. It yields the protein CASSFPGGPLEQYF. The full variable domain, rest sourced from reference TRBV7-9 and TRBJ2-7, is DTGVSQNPRHKITKRGQNVTFRCDPISEHNRLYWYRQTLGQGPEFLTYFQNEAQLEKSRLLSDRFSAERPKGSFSTLEIQRTEQGDSAMYLCASSFPGGPLEQYFGPGTRLTVT.

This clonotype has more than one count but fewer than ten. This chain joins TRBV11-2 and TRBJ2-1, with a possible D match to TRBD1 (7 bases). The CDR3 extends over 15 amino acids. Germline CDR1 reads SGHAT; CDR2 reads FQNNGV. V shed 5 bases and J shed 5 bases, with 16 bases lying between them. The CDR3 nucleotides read TGTGCCAGCAGCCCCCAGGGGGGCCTGAACAATGAGCAGTTCTTC. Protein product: CASSPQGGLNNEQFF.

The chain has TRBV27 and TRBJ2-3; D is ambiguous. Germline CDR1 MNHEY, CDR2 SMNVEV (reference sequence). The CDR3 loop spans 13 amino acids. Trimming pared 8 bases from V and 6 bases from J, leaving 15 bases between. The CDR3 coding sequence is TGTGCCAGCCGAACCACTCGGTCGGATACGCAGTATTTT. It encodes CASRTTRSDTQYF.

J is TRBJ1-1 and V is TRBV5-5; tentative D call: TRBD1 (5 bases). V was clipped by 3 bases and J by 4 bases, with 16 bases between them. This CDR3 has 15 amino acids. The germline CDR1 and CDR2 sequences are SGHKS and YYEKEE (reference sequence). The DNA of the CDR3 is TGTGCCAGCAGCTGGGGGGGGGGAGGCAGCACTGAAGCTTTCTTT. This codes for CASSWGGGGSTEAFF.

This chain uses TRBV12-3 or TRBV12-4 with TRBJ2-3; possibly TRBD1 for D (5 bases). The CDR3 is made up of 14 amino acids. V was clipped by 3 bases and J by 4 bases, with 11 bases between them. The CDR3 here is CASSLSRAADTQYF. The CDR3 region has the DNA TGTGCCAGCAGTTTGTCCAGGGCCGCAGATACGCAGTATTTT.

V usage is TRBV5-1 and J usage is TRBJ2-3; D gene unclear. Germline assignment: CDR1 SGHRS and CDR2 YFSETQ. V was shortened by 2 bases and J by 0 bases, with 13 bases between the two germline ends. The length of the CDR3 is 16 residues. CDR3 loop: CASSLGSATSTDTQYF. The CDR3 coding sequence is TGCGCCAGCAGCTTAGGGTCGGCTACTAGCACAGATACGCAGTATTTT. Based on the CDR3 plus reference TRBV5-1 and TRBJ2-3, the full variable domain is KAGVTQTPRYLIKTRGQQVTLSCSPISGHRSVSWYQQTPGQGLQFLFEYFSETQRNKGNFPGRFSGRQFSNSRSEMNVSTLELGDSALYLCASSLGSATSTDTQYFGPGTRLTVL.